The T cell receptor beta chain described here comes from a study of cytomegalovirus exposure and HLA in healthy donors. Study-wide results and caveats: It was about 150 TCR beta chains that were listed as cytomegalovirus-associated.

Trimming shortened V by 4 bases and J by 6 bases, and 12 bases separated the two germline ends. The germline V gene encodes CDR1 KGHSH and CDR2 LQKENI. The CDR3 is made up of 13 amino acids. This PCR relied on a set of 60 Vbeta primers and 13 Jbeta primers. Only in-frame clones appear in the TCRdb table, and some are missing; sequencing was by immunoSEQ multiplex PCR. Of about 120,000 clones listed, around four fifths are singletons. Of note for this clone: As yet, its antigen is unknown.

The source of this sequence is a middle-aged woman in good health and CMV-seronegative. Sequenced: PBMCs. The genes are TRBV18 and TRBJ1-1, with D perhaps TRBD1 (6 bases). CDR3 nucleotides: TGTGCCAGCTCACAACAGGGCGGAGCTGAAGCTTTCTTT. Translated: CASSQQGGAEAFF.